This TCR beta chain was sequenced for a study of human T cells and chemical hapten exposure. The overall study: For sensitization, 2% DPC was applied to an approximately 2 cm by approximately 2 cm patch of upper inner arm skin.

From germline, CDR1 is MNHEY and CDR2 SVGAGI. The CDR3 has 15 amino acids. V trimming: 0 bases; J trimming: 6 bases; junction bases outside the gene matches: 6. Many counts were recorded for this clonotype. Time point indicated: patch test 1, 2 weeks after DPC sensitization. Treatment here: therapeutic diphenylcyclopropenone sensitization with weekly scalp DPC. Blood draws came first, before each patch test. TCRdb re-called the RACE reads with MiXCR, one entry per CDR3 protein. The data show under 150,000 distinct CDR3 sequences, with over 10% seen just once and approximately 1.4% held by the top ten. The chain is built from TRBV6-5 and TRBJ2-7, with 9 bases aligning to TRBD1. This specimen was whole blood, taken in connection with sensitization to the hapten diphenylcyclopropenone (DPC). The TCR originated in a woman in her 50s with alopecia areata. Some clones in this sample may be carry-over from other donors' samples. The DNA for the CDR3 is TGTGCCAGCAGTTACTCGAACAGGGGGCAGGCCGAGCAGTACTTC. Translated, it gives CASSYSNRGQAEQYF.